Described below is a single TCR beta chain sequence and its context. What it binds is unknown. The treatment: around 19 received Ad26.COV2.S at low or high dose, single or two shots; 5 received placebo; per-sample allocation not given. All samples were drawn on day 63, counting from the first vaccine or placebo injection. This sample is drawn from a study of Ad26.COV2.S vaccination and SARS-CoV-2 variants. Across the study: Recipients of Ad26.COV2.S got it intramuscularly, once or twice 56 days apart.

CDR3 length: 15 residues. Germline-derived CDR1 and CDR2 are KGHSH and LQKENI. J gave up 0 bases and V 5 bases, and 7 bases lay outside the gene matches. Study-wide findings and caveats: Substantial response breadth was reportedly seen for spike-specific CD8+ and CD4+ T cells after vaccination. Responses of T cells in total may have been underestimated by the TCR breadth and depth analyses. It was vaccine recipients, not placebo recipients, who had the higher spike-specific TCR breadth.

Profiled with immunoSEQ multiplex PCR; TCRdb holds only in-frame clones, not every one. Of about 450,000 clones listed, roughly 89% are singletons. The V call is TRBV18, the J call TRBJ2-7; TRBD1 matches at 7 bases. Material: peripheral blood, obtained in a trial of Ad26.COV2.S vaccine versus placebo. The sequence came from a person aged 18-65 years who received the Ad26.COV2.S COVID-19 vaccine or a placebo. The CDR3 is CASSTGDGSSYEQYF. For the CDR3, the DNA is TGTGCCAGCTCAACAGGGGACGGCAGCTCCTACGAGCAGTACTTC.